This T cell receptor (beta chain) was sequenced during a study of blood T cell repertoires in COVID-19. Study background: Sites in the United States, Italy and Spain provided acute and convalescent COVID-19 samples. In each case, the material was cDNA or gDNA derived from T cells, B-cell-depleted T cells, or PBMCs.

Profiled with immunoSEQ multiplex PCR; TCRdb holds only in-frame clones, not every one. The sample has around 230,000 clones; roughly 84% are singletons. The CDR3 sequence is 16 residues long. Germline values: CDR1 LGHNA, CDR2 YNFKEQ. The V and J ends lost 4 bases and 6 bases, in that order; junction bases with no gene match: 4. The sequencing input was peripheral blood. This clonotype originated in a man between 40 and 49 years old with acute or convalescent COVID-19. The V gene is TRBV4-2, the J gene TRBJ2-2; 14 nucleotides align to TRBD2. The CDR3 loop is CASSLGLAGVSGELFF. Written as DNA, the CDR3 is TGTGCCAGCAGCCTGGGACTAGCGGGAGTGTCCGGGGAGCTGTTTTTT.